These 25 T cell receptor beta chains were all obtained from the same sample, sequenced in a study of cytomegalovirus exposure and HLA in healthy donors. 60 Vbeta and 13 Jbeta primers were used in PCR. TCRdb keeps only in-frame clones here, not all; method: immunoSEQ multiplex PCR. The table records about 140,000 clones, about 70% of them present only once. Sequencing was done on a sample of PBMCs. Receptors were obtained from a male donor in good health and CMV-seronegative.

This clone was seen more than once but under ten times. The chain combines TRBV18 with TRBJ2-5; D may be TRBD1 (6 bases). Germline V CDR1 and CDR2: KGHSH, LQKENI. This CDR3 has 14 residues. Trimming removed 0 bases from V and 2 bases from J, with 7 bases in between. The CDR3 region is CASSPPQGQETQYF. CDR3 nucleotides: TGTGCCAGCTCACCACCTCAGGGGCAAGAGACCCAGTACTTC.

The V gene is TRBV5-4, the J gene TRBJ2-3; 10 bases agree with TRBD1. J lost 5 bases, V lost 4 bases, and 13 bases had no gene match. Germline V CDR1 and CDR2: SGHNT, YYREEE (reference sequence). The CDR3 is made up of 17 amino acids. The CDR3: CASSQPPTGGSGDTQYF. The CDR3 DNA sequence: TGTGCCAGCAGCCAACCTCCGACAGGGGGCTCCGGAGATACGCAGTATTTT.

A few counts support this clone. The chain uses TRBV25-1 and TRBJ1-4; the match to TRBD1 covers 7 bases. Germline V gives CDR1 MGHDK, CDR2 SYGVNS. The junction had 8 bases not matched to a gene; V was cut back by 3 bases and J by 7 bases. The CDR3 runs to 15 residues. The CDR3 sequence is CASSEQRGLGEKLFF. The CDR3, as DNA: TGTGCCAGCAGTGAGCAAAGGGGGCTCGGTGAAAAACTGTTTTTT. The full variable domain, its missing parts supplied by reference TRBV25-1 and TRBJ1-4, is EADIYQTPRYLVIGTGKKITLECSQTMGHDKMYWYQQDPGMELHLIHYSYGVNSTEKGDLSSESTVSRIRTEHFPLTLESARPSHTSQYLCASSEQRGLGEKLFFGSGTQLSVL.

V gene TRBV5-6 combines with J gene TRBJ2-1; D is uncertain. CDR3 length: 12 amino acids. Between the trimmed V and J ends, which lost 5 bases and 3 bases, there was a span of 6 bases. Germline lookup yields CDR1 SGHDT and CDR2 YYEEEE. The CDR3 coding sequence is TGTGCCAGCAGTAGAGTCTACAATGAGCAGTTCTTC. Translation: CASSRVYNEQFF.

V usage is TRBV5-8 and J usage is TRBJ2-7, with TRBD2 matching over 7 bases. The CDR3 has 13 amino acids. Germline values: CDR1 SGHTS, CDR2 YDEGEE. The J segment lost 4 bases and the V segment lost 7 bases, leaving 8 bases of the junction unmatched. The CDR3 is CASASSGFYEQYF. DNA of the CDR3: TGTGCCAGCGCCTCTAGCGGCTTTTACGAGCAGTACTTC.

J is TRBJ1-1 and V is TRBV9; D gene uncertain. The CDR3 length is 15 residues. CDR1 SGDLS and CDR2 YYNGEE come from the germline V gene. V shed 4 bases and J shed 0 bases, with 13 bases lying between them. CDR3 bases: TGTGCCAGCAGCCGCACCTCAGAAGTGAACACTGAAGCTTTCTTT. Its translation: CASSRTSEVNTEAFF.

The V gene is TRBV18, the J gene TRBJ1-5; weak D call: TRBD1 (6 bases). The CDR3 totals 14 residues. V lost 5 bases to trimming and J lost 0 bases, with 8 bases between them. CDR1 KGHSH and CDR2 LQKENI come from the germline V gene. The CDR3 nucleotides read TGTGCCAGCTCAGCGGACAGTAGCAATCAGCCCCAGCATTTT. Amino acids: CASSADSSNQPQHF.

The chain combines TRBV23-1 with TRBJ2-1, with 15 bases that match TRBD2. TRBV23-1 is an ORF for which the function is uncertain. The CDR3 is made up of 19 amino acids. Trimming removed 3 bases from V and 5 bases from J; junction bases left unmatched: 11. The CDR3 nucleotides read TGCGCCAGCAGTCACCGTCGGACTAGCGGGAGGGGCGGCCACAATGAGCAGTTCTTC. Its translation: CASSHRRTSGRGGHNEQFF.

V is TRBV7-9 and J is TRBJ1-2, with D possibly matching TRBD1 (5 bases). Germline V gene lookup returns CDR1 SEHNR and CDR2 FQNEAQ (reference sequence). V shed 4 bases and J shed 4 bases, with 19 bases lying between them. CDR3 length: 16 amino acids. CDR3 DNA sequence: TGTGCCAGCAGCTCACACTCGTCGACAGACGTCTATGGCTACACCTTC. Translation gives CASSSHSSTDVYGYTF.

The J gene is TRBJ2-7, the V gene TRBV6-1; 10 positions match TRBD2. Germline V lookup: CDR1 MNHNS, CDR2 SASEGT. V shed 6 bases, J shed 0 bases, and the junction held 5 bases outside the gene matches. There are 15 residues in the CDR3. CDR3 residues: CASRLGLAASYEQYF. The CDR3 DNA reads TGTGCCAGCAGGTTAGGACTAGCGGCCTCCTACGAGCAGTACTTC.

This clone was counted only a few times. The chain joins TRBV5-1 to TRBJ2-6, with D uncertain. Trimming pared 2 bases from V and 0 bases from J, leaving 9 bases between. The CDR3 is 16 residues long. Looked up from germline, CDR1 is SGHRS and CDR2 is YFSETQ. DNA of the CDR3: TGCGCCAGCAGCTTCGAGACTCGCTCTGGGGCCAACGTCCTGACTTTC. Its translation: CASSFETRSGANVLTF. Supplemented by reference TRBV5-1 and TRBJ2-6, the full variable domain reads KAGVTQTPRYLIKTRGQQVTLSCSPISGHRSVSWYQQTPGQGLQFLFEYFSETQRNKGNFPGRFSGRQFSNSRSEMNVSTLELGDSALYLCASSFETRSGANVLTFGAGSRLTVL.

The chain recombines TRBV11-2 with TRBJ2-7; D perhaps matches TRBD1 (6 bases). V shed 3 bases and J shed 0 bases, with 12 bases lying between them. Germline V gene sequence: CDR1 SGHAT, CDR2 FQNNGV. The CDR3 extends over 15 amino acids. The CDR3 sequence: CASSLIGGDSYEQYF. The DNA of the CDR3 is TGTGCCAGCAGCTTGATAGGGGGTGACTCCTACGAGCAGTACTTC.

The chain couples TRBV28 to TRBJ1-3, with TRBD1 identical over 8 bases. J was trimmed by 3 bases and V by 4 bases; bases with no gene match: 5. The germline V gene encodes CDR1 MDHEN and CDR2 SYDVKM. The CDR3 spans 15 residues. CDR3 sequence reads: CASSSSGTGGNTIYF. DNA for the CDR3: TGTGCCAGCAGTTCCTCCGGGACAGGTGGAAACACCATATATTTT.

Details on this clone: At one end, the junction sequence differs from germline, possibly due to a read error. CDR3 in amino acids: CASNLQGQGFQETQYF. As DNA, the CDR3 is TGTGCCAGCAACTTACAGGGACAGGGATTCCAAGAGACCCAGTACTTC. J is TRBJ2-5 and V is TRBV7-8; 9 bases align to TRBD1. The germline CDR1 and CDR2 sequences are SGHVS and FQNEAQ. The CDR3 has 16 amino acids. Combining the CDR3 with reference TRBV7-8 and TRBJ2-5 gives the whole variable domain GAGVSQSPRYKVAKRGQDVALRCDPISGHVSLFWYQQALGQGPEFLTYFQNEAQLDKSGLPSDRFFAERPEGSVSTLKIQRTQQEDSAVYLCASNLQGQGFQETQYFGPGTRLLVL.

The chain recombines TRBV4-2 with TRBJ2-5; D might be TRBD1 (5 bases). Germline V CDR1 and CDR2: LGHNA, YNFKEQ. This CDR3 comprises 13 residues. The V and J ends lost 3 bases and 5 bases respectively, with 10 bases between them. CDR3 DNA sequence: TGTGCCAGCAGCCATCGTCCAGGGGAGACCCAGTACTTC. Protein product: CASSHRPGETQYF.

This rearrangement joins TRBV28 to TRBJ1-2; 7 bases align to TRBD1. The CDR3 covers 15 residues. The trim removed 7 bases at V and 6 bases at J, leaving 14 bases unmatched. Germline CDR1 MDHEN, CDR2 SYDVKM. The CDR3 loop reads CASIAPRTGSDGYTF. The CDR3 DNA reads as TGTGCCAGCATCGCCCCTCGGACAGGTTCCGATGGCTACACCTTC.

The V and J genes are TRBV6-5 and TRBJ2-7, with D possibly matching TRBD2 (6 bases). The CDR3 runs 14 residues. V was pared by 5 bases and J by 6 bases, with 17 bases between. CDR1 MNHEY and CDR2 SVGAGI come from the germline V gene. CDR3 in amino acids: CASSALLAAAEQYF. CDR3 in DNA: TGTGCCAGCAGTGCGTTACTAGCTGCGGCCGAGCAGTACTTC.

The gene calls are TRBV7-2 and TRBJ2-5; 7 nucleotides align to TRBD2. The CDR3 contains 14 residues. From germline, CDR1 is SGHTA and CDR2 FQGNSA. V lost 3 bases to trimming and J lost 5 bases; unmatched junction nucleotides: 6. The CDR3 here is CASSFQSGAETQYF. The CDR3 DNA reads TGTGCCAGCAGCTTCCAGAGCGGGGCGGAGACCCAGTACTTC.

This clone was seen a handful of times. V gene TRBV7-2 combines with J gene TRBJ2-5, with 13 bases aligning to TRBD2. Germline V CDR1 and CDR2: SGHTA, FQGNSA. The CDR3 extends over 16 amino acids. Trimming removed 5 bases from V and 4 bases from J; junction bases left unmatched: 7. CDR3 loop: CASSGGLAGWGETQYF. CDR3 sequence (DNA): TGTGCCAGCAGCGGGGGACTAGCGGGATGGGGAGAGACCCAGTACTTC.

V gene TRBV4-1 combines with J gene TRBJ2-1, with TRBD2 matching 11 bases. CDR3 length: 17 residues. Germline CDR1 MGHRA, CDR2 YSYEKL. The J segment lost 4 bases and the V segment lost 1 base, leaving 6 bases of the junction unmatched. The DNA for the CDR3 is TGCGCCAGCAGCCAAGGACTAGCGGGGTCCATTTACAATGAGCAGTTCTTC. Translation gives CASSQGLAGSIYNEQFF.

The chain is built from TRBV28 and TRBJ2-1; perhaps TRBD1 as D (6 bases). The CDR3 is made up of 13 amino acids. The germline gives CDR1 MDHEN, CDR2 SYDVKM. Trimming took off 10 bases at V and 6 bases at J, with 16 bases between the two ends. DNA for the CDR3: TGTGCCACCCTATCCGGGACAAGCAATGAGCAGTTCTTC. This sequence encodes CATLSGTSNEQFF.

The rearrangement uses TRBV7-2 and TRBJ2-1, with a weak D call TRBD1 (6 bases). Trimming removed 5 bases from V and 4 bases from J, with 12 bases in between. The CDR3 runs to 14 residues. Germline lookup yields CDR1 SGHTA and CDR2 FQGNSA. CDR3 DNA sequence: TGTGCCAGCAGCCCCCAGGACAGATACAATGAGCAGTTCTTC. It translates to CASSPQDRYNEQFF.

The V and J genes are TRBV10-3 and TRBJ2-6; TRBD1 matches 9 bases. V was clipped by 0 bases and J by 2 bases; unmatched bases: 17. Germline CDR1 reads ENHRY; CDR2 reads SYGVKD. CDR3 length: 22 amino acids. The CDR3 spells CAISESSGVRGTGLTGANVLTF. In DNA form, the CDR3 reads TGTGCCATCAGTGAGTCGAGCGGTGTTAGGGGGACAGGGTTGACTGGGGCCAACGTCCTGACTTTC.

The sample holds a few counts of this clone. The chain combines TRBV7-8 with TRBJ1-5, with D maybe TRBD1 (5 bases). The V gene lost 3 bases and the J gene lost 7 bases, with 10 bases spanning the gap. Germline V lookup: CDR1 SGHVS, CDR2 FQNEAQ. The CDR3 extends over 13 amino acids. The CDR3 nucleotides are TGTGCCAGCAGCTTCAGGGCGAGGCAGCCCCAGCATTTT. It encodes CASSFRARQPQHF.

J is TRBJ2-7 and V is TRBV18; TRBD1 agrees at 9 bases. Germline values: CDR1 KGHSH, CDR2 LQKENI. The CDR3 has 14 residues. The J segment lost 5 bases and the V segment lost 2 bases, leaving 4 bases of the junction unmatched. CDR3 protein: CASSPSGTGNEQYF. CDR3 nucleotides: TGTGCCAGCTCACCAAGCGGGACAGGGAACGAGCAGTACTTC.